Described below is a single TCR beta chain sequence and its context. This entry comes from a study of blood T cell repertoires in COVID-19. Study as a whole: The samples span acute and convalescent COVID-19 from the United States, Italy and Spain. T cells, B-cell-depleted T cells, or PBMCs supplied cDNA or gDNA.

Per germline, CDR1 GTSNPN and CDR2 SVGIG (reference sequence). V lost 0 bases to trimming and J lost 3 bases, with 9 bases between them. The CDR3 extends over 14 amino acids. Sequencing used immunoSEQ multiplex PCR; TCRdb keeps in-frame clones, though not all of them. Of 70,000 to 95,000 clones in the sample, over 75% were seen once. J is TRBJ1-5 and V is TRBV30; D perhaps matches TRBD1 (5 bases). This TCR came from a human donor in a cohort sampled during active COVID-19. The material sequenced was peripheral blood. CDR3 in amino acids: CAWSVPGNNQPQHF. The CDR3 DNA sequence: TGTGCCTGGAGTGTACCAGGGAACAATCAGCCCCAGCATTTT.